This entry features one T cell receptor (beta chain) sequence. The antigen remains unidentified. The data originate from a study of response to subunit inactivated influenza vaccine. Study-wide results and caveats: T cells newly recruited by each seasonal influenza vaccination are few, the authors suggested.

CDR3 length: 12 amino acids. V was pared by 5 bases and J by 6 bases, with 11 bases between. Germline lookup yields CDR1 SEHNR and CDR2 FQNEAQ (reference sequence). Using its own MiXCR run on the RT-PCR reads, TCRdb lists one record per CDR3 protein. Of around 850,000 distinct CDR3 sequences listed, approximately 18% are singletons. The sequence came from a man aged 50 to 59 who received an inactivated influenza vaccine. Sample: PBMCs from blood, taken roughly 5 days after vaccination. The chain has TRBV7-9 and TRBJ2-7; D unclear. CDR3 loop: CASSPGHPEQYF. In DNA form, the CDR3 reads TGTGCCAGCAGCCCCGGCCACCCCGAGCAGTACTTC.